A selection of T cell receptor beta chains follows, all from one sample in a study of cytomegalovirus exposure and HLA in healthy donors. Using immunoSEQ multiplex PCR, the repertoire was profiled, and TCRdb retains in-frame clones only, with some absent. The repertoire consists of about 160,000 clones, with 75% to 85% occurring once and the leading ten covering approximately 2%. Input material: PBMCs. The receptors stem from a woman between 18 and 29 years old in good health and CMV-seronegative. Each CDR3 is given with its conserved first and last residue. A D gene is named only where the DNA matches it firmly. Expanded clones get a size class; other rows say once, few or many, or leave the size out.

clone size	V gene	J gene	D gene	CDR3 protein	CDR3 DNA
few	TRBV7-8	TRBJ1-2	NA	CASSLGGGNYGYTF	TGTGCCAGCAGCTTAGGGGGAGGGAACTATGGCTACACCTTC
NA	TRBV11-3	TRBJ2-3	TRBD2	CASSLGSGSWADTQYF	TGTGCCAGCAGCTTAGGTAGCGGGAGCTGGGCCGATACGCAGTATTTT
NA	TRBV2	TRBJ2-7	NA	CASCLASARSYEQYF	TGTGCCAGCTGCTTGGCTAGCGCCCGATCCTACGAGCAGTACTTC
NA	TRBV29-1	TRBJ2-3	NA	CSASGRAGTDTQYF	TGCAGCGCATCCGGGCGGGCGGGCACAGATACGCAGTATTTT
NA	TRBV19	TRBJ1-3	NA	CASSTLSSGNTIYF	TGTGCCAGTAGTACCCTGAGCTCTGGAAACACCATATATTTT
NA	TRBV5-1	TRBJ1-1	TRBD1	CASSFPSAGGTEAFF	TGCGCCAGCAGCTTCCCTTCGGCAGGGGGGACTGAAGCTTTCTTT
NA	TRBV7-9	TRBJ2-2	TRBD1	CSSSGQAQNKNTGELFF	TGTTCCAGCAGCGGACAGGCCCAGAATAAGAACACCGGGGAGCTGTTTTTT
NA	TRBV6-1	TRBJ2-7	NA	CASMRELHSYEQYF	TGTGCCAGCATGCGGGAACTCCATTCCTACGAGCAGTACTTC
NA	TRBV5-5	TRBJ2-1	NA	CASSLGQSRYNEQFF	TGTGCCAGCAGCTTGGGGCAATCGAGGTACAATGAGCAGTTCTTC
NA	TRBV19	TRBJ2-1	NA	CASSPLSRSEQFF	TGTGCCAGTAGTCCCCTTTCGCGGTCGGAGCAGTTCTTC
NA	TRBV15	TRBJ1-5	NA	CATSRDLGGSQPQHF	TGTGCCACCAGCAGAGATTTGGGGGGGTCTCAGCCCCAGCATTTT
NA	TRBV11-2	TRBJ2-6	NA	CASSSRPSGFLSGANVLTF	TGTGCCAGCAGCTCCAGGCCGTCAGGGTTCCTCTCTGGGGCCAACGTCCTGACTTTC
once	TRBV19	TRBJ1-2	NA	CASSVPERGATNGYTF	TGTGCCAGTAGTGTACCCGAACGGGGGGCAACCAATGGCTACACCTTC
NA	TRBV7-9	TRBJ2-5	NA	CSSSLSETQYF	TGTTCCAGCAGCCTATCAGAGACCCAGTACTTC
NA	TRBV4-1	TRBJ1-3	NA	CASSQGRAWSGNTIYF	TGCGCCAGCAGCCAAGGGCGGGCCTGGTCTGGAAACACCATATATTTT
NA	TRBV5-1	TRBJ2-7	TRBD1	CASSKAGTGSLEQYF	TGCGCCAGCAGCAAAGCCGGGACAGGGTCTCTCGAGCAGTACTTC
NA	TRBV6-1	TRBJ1-1	TRBD1	CASRGQLNTEAFF	TGTGCCAGCAGGGGACAGTTGAACACTGAAGCTTTCTTT
NA	TRBV27	TRBJ2-1	NA	CASSLEGFLRNEQFF	TGTGCCAGCAGTTTGGAGGGATTCTTACGCAATGAGCAGTTCTTC
NA	TRBV9	TRBJ2-7	TRBD1	CASSSIGDSIPYEQYF	TGTGCCAGCAGCTCAATTGGGGACAGCATACCCTACGAGCAGTACTTC
NA	TRBV28	TRBJ2-5	TRBD2	CASSFSPWEGIQETQYF	TGTGCCAGCAGTTTTAGTCCCTGGGAGGGAATACAAGAGACCCAGTACTTC
NA	TRBV11-2	TRBJ2-7	TRBD2	CASSLANGRIGYEQYF	TGTGCCAGCAGCTTAGCTAACGGGAGGATCGGCTACGAGCAGTACTTC
NA	TRBV6-1	TRBJ1-5	NA	CASSEEGLSNQPQHF	TGTGCCAGCAGTGAAGAGGGGTTGAGCAATCAGCCCCAGCATTTT
NA	TRBV4-1	TRBJ2-7	TRBD2	CASSQEIGGLAEIPYEQYF	TGCGCCAGCAGCCAAGAAATCGGGGGACTAGCGGAAATTCCCTACGAGCAGTACTTC
NA	TRBV6-1	TRBJ1-6	NA	CASSEFISPLHF	TGTGCCAGCAGTGAATTTATCTCACCCCTCCACTTT
NA	TRBV11-2	TRBJ2-5	NA	CASSLESGVLGETQYF	TGTGCCAGCAGCTTAGAGTCAGGGGTTTTAGGGGAGACCCAGTACTTC
NA	TRBV29-1	TRBJ1-3	TRBD1	CSVQGGDREDTIYF	TGCAGCGTCCAGGGTGGGGACAGGGAGGACACCATATATTTT
NA	TRBV15	TRBJ2-3	TRBD2	CATGREGTQYF	TGTGCCACCGGGCGGGAGGGTACGCAGTATTTT
NA	TRBV6-5	TRBJ2-7	NA	CASSPRLSSYEQYF	TGTGCCAGCAGTCCCCGATTGAGCTCCTACGAGCAGTACTTC
NA	TRBV9	TRBJ1-1	NA	CASSVLGTEAFF	TGTGCCAGCAGCGTCCTCGGGACTGAAGCTTTCTTT
NA	TRBV27	TRBJ1-6	TRBD1	CASTLLTGHSPLHF	TGTGCCAGCACCCTACTGACAGGGCATTCACCCCTCCACTTT
NA	TRBV5-1	TRBJ2-3	TRBD1	CASSFNPTGTSTDTQYF	TGCGCCAGCAGCTTCAACCCGACAGGGACCAGCACAGATACGCAGTATTTT
NA	TRBV7-9	TRBJ2-7	NA	CASRDDGGLDEQYF	TGTGCCAGCAGGGACGATGGGGGCTTAGACGAGCAGTACTTC
NA	TRBV7-9	TRBJ2-7	NA	CSSSLKGFPYEQYF	TGTTCCAGCAGCTTAAAGGGGTTCCCCTACGAGCAGTACTTC
NA	TRBV15	TRBJ2-7	NA	CATSRQDSYEQYF	TGTGCCACCAGCAGACAGGACTCCTACGAGCAGTACTTC
NA	TRBV7-9	TRBJ1-1	NA	CASSSLGAEAFF	TGTGCCAGCAGCTCTCTGGGGGCCGAAGCTTTCTTT
once	TRBV18	TRBJ2-7	NA	CASSLHRDYEQYF	TGTGCCAGCTCCCTGCACAGGGACTACGAGCAGTACTTC
NA	TRBV4-2	TRBJ1-2	TRBD1	CASSQGGQGYYGYTF	TGTGCCAGCAGCCAAGGGGGACAGGGATACTATGGCTACACCTTC
NA	TRBV27	TRBJ1-6	TRBD1	CASRPGTVYYNSPLHF	TGTGCCAGCAGGCCTGGGACAGTCTATTATAATTCACCCCTCCACTTT
NA	TRBV27	TRBJ2-7	TRBD2	CASSSVGLAGDSYEQYF	TGTGCCAGCAGTTCGGTAGGACTAGCGGGGGACTCCTACGAGCAGTACTTC
NA	TRBV6-6	TRBJ2-5	NA	CASTTLPGETQYF	TGTGCCAGCACCACCCTCCCCGGGGAGACCCAGTACTTC
NA	TRBV7-3	TRBJ1-6	TRBD1	CASSSDRGMPLHF	TGTGCCAGCAGCTCGGACAGGGGAATGCCCCTCCACTTT
once	TRBV7-6	TRBJ2-2	NA	CASSLVQVPGELFF	TGTGCCAGCAGCTTAGTTCAGGTCCCCGGGGAGCTGTTTTTT
NA	TRBV28	TRBJ2-4	TRBD2	CASSRRQSGGGIQYF	TGTGCCAGCAGTCGTAGACAGAGCGGGGGGGGCATTCAGTACTTC
NA	TRBV7-9	TRBJ1-4	NA	CSSSLEQGKVVF	TGTTCCAGCAGCTTAGAGCAGGGAAAGGTAGTGTTT
NA	TRBV6-1	TRBJ1-2	TRBD1	CASSEAAGQSNYGYTF	TGTGCCAGCAGTGAAGCGGCGGGACAGTCTAACTATGGCTACACCTTC
NA	TRBV15	TRBJ2-1	NA	CATSMTGTHNEQFF	TGTGCCACCAGCATGACCGGGACTCACAATGAGCAGTTCTTC